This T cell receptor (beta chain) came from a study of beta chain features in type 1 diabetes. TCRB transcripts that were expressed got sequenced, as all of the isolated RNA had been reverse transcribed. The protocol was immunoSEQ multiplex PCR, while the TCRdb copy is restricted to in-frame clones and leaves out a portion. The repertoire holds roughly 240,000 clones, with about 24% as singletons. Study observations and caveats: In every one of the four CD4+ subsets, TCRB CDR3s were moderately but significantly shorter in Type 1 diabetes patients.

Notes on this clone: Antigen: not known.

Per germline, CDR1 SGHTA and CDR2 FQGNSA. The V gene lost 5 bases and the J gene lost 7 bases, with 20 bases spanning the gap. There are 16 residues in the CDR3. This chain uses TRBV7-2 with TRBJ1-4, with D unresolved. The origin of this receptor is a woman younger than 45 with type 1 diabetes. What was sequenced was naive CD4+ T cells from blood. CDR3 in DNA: TGTGCCAGCAGCACCCAAATTTCTCAAAGCGGTGAAAAACTGTTTTTT. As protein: CASSTQISQSGEKLFF.